The 23 T cell receptor beta chains below were found in one sample sequenced in a study of T cell responses to AZD1222 COVID-19 vaccine. Assay: immunoSEQ multiplex PCR; the TCRdb copy retains only in-frame clones and omits some. Found here are some 99,000 clones, approximately 91% of them singletons; the top ten hold roughly 15%. The sequences come from peripheral blood, collected 28 days after the second AZD1222 dose. The receptors stem from an adult who received the AZD1222 COVID-19 vaccine.

This chain joins TRBV5-1 and TRBJ1-1; D perhaps matches TRBD1 (5 bases). CDR1 SGHRS and CDR2 YFSETQ come from the germline V gene. Trimming removed 4 bases from V and 3 bases from J, with 13 bases in between. This CDR3 has 14 amino acids. The CDR3 DNA follows: TGCGCCAGCAGCCAATACCAGGGACACACTGAAGCTTTCTTT. It codes for CASSQYQGHTEAFF.

The chain employs TRBV20-1 and TRBJ2-2; D remains unclear. V shed 2 bases and J shed 5 bases, with 3 bases lying between them. The CDR3 totals 11 residues. Per germline, CDR1 DFQATT and CDR2 SNEGSKA (reference sequence). CDR3 sequence reads: CSARRTGELFF. Written as DNA, the CDR3 is TGCAGTGCTAGACGGACCGGGGAGCTGTTTTTT.

The gene calls are TRBV10-3 and TRBJ2-1, with 15 positions matching TRBD2. From germline, CDR1 is ENHRY and CDR2 SYGVKD. This CDR3 spans 17 amino acids. The trim removed 3 bases at V and 9 bases at J, leaving 9 bases unmatched. This CDR3 is CAISDPRTSGRGGEQFF. CDR3 in DNA: TGTGCCATCAGTGATCCAAGGACTAGCGGGAGGGGGGGTGAGCAGTTCTTC.

The table lists this clone with a count of one. J is TRBJ1-5 and V is TRBV6-5; D unresolved. The CDR3 spans 14 residues. Trimming left V 7 bases short and J 2 bases short, with 12 bases between. From germline, CDR1 is MNHEY and CDR2 SVGAGI. The CDR3 DNA sequence: TGTGCCAGCAACTACACCGGAGGCAATCAGCCCCAGCATTTT. It translates to CASNYTGGNQPQHF.

This chain uses TRBV5-5 with TRBJ1-4, with D hard to call. CDR1 and CDR2 from the germline V gene are SGHKS and YYEKEE (reference sequence). The CDR3 contains 12 residues. The V end lost 0 bases, the J end lost 8 bases, and 5 bases lay between the germline ends. In DNA form, the CDR3 reads TGTGCCAGCAGCTTGGCCCTAGAAAAACTGTTTTTT. Encoded protein: CASSLALEKLFF.

The genes are TRBV7-2 and TRBJ1-4, with D perhaps matching TRBD1 (5 bases). The germline V gene encodes CDR1 SGHTA and CDR2 FQGNSA. CDR3 length: 15 amino acids. V was clipped by 6 bases and J by 0 bases, with 11 bases between them. CDR3 residues: CASSSGDATNEKLFF. The CDR3 nucleotides read TGTGCCAGCAGTTCGGGGGATGCAACTAATGAAAAACTGTTTTTT.

V gene TRBV11-3 combines with J gene TRBJ2-7; 8 bases are shared with TRBD1. J lost 2 bases, V lost 0 bases, and 3 bases had no gene match. This CDR3 spans 15 amino acids. Germline V gene sequence: CDR1 SGHNT, CDR2 YENEEA. The CDR3 bases are TGTGCCAGCAGCTTAGAAGGGACAGGACCCTACGAGCAGTACTTC. It encodes CASSLEGTGPYEQYF.

The CDR3 spells CAISESQGADQPQHF. The CDR3 DNA sequence: TGTGCCATCAGTGAGTCACAGGGGGCAGATCAGCCCCAGCATTTT. V usage is TRBV10-3 and J usage is TRBJ1-5; TRBD1 matches 9 bases. Unmatched junction bases numbered 2, after V lost 0 bases and J lost 5 bases. The germline V gene has CDR1 ENHRY and CDR2 SYGVKD. The CDR3 runs to 15 residues.

The chain employs TRBV5-1 and TRBJ2-7, with 9 bases matching TRBD2. The CDR3 consists of 18 residues. Germline V CDR1 and CDR2: SGHRS, YFSETQ. V shed 0 bases, J shed 5 bases, and the junction held 15 bases outside the gene matches. The CDR3 is CASSLGTVLGGRGDEQYF. CDR3 coding DNA: TGCGCCAGCAGCTTGGGTACCGTTCTAGGCGGGAGGGGCGACGAGCAGTACTTC.

V and J are TRBV5-6 and TRBJ1-4; 10 bases align to TRBD1. The V gene's germline CDR1 is SGHDT and CDR2 YYEEEE. J lost 2 bases, V lost 2 bases, and 3 bases had no gene match. The CDR3 consists of 16 residues. The CDR3, as DNA: TGTGCCAGCAGCTTTGGGACAGGGGTGACTAATGAAAAACTGTTTTTT. Amino acids: CASSFGTGVTNEKLFF. Full variable domain (missing parts from reference TRBV5-6 and TRBJ1-4): DAGVTQSPTHLIKTRGQQVTLRCSPKSGHDTVSWYQQALGQGPQFIFQYYEEEERQRGNFPDRFSGHQFPNYSSELNVNALLLGDSALYLCASSFGTGVTNEKLFFGSGTQLSVL.

This clone is judged medium-sized. The rearrangement uses TRBV24-1 and TRBJ2-3, with TRBD1 matching 11 bases. The J segment lost 4 bases and the V segment lost 4 bases, leaving 6 bases of the junction unmatched. This CDR3 has 16 residues. From germline, CDR1 is KGHDR and CDR2 SFDVKD. CDR3 nucleotide sequence: TGTGCCACCAGTGACTATAGGACAGGGGGCGCAGATACGCAGTATTTT. Amino acids: CATSDYRTGGADTQYF.

The chain uses TRBV5-1 and TRBJ2-6; no firm D call. The CDR3 is 16 residues long. Germline V gene sequence: CDR1 SGHRS, CDR2 YFSETQ. Deletions cut 7 bases from V and 0 bases from J, with 14 bases between. The CDR3 DNA is TGCGCCAGCCGCAGGAGAATAGACTCTGGGGCCAACGTCCTGACTTTC. Translated, it gives CASRRRIDSGANVLTF.

For the CDR3, the DNA is TGTGCCAGTAGTACAGGGGTTGGCTTTCAAGAGACCCAGTACTTC. Amino acids: CASSTGVGFQETQYF. The chain couples TRBV19 to TRBJ2-5; D is perhaps TRBD1 (6 bases). Trimming took 4 bases from V and 2 from J, leaving 14 bases between them. CDR1 is LNHDA, CDR2 SQIVND, per germline (reference sequence). The CDR3 has 15 residues.

The chain links TRBV2 to TRBJ1-4, with D unclear. The CDR3 contains 16 residues. V lost 8 bases to trimming and J lost 16 bases, with 32 bases between them. From germline, CDR1 is SNHLY and CDR2 FYNNEI. CDR3 coding DNA: TGTGCCAGCCTTCCGGTCTTCGGCGGTGGGCTGCTTTGGAAGTTTTTT. Amino acids: CASLPVFGGGLLWKFF.

This sequence joins TRBV19 and TRBJ2-6; D not certain. The germline V gene has CDR1 LNHDA and CDR2 SQIVND (reference sequence). The CDR3 extends over 17 amino acids. V was cut by 4 bases and J by 3 bases, with 16 bases left in between. The CDR3 DNA follows: TGTGCCAGTAGTAAAGTGAGTGCTTCTGGTGGGGCCAACGTCCTGACTTTC. Protein: CASSKVSASGGANVLTF.

The chain combines TRBV27 with TRBJ1-6; D is undetermined. This CDR3 region has 17 residues. Trimming took 5 bases from V and 0 from J, leaving 14 bases between them. Germline-derived CDR1 and CDR2 are MNHEY and SMNVEV (reference sequence). The CDR3 loop is CASSTPPESSYNSPLHF. The DNA of the CDR3 is TGTGCCAGCAGTACCCCCCCCGAAAGCTCCTATAATTCACCCCTCCACTTT.

This chain uses TRBV19 with TRBJ2-1, with 11 bases that match TRBD2. After removal of 7 bases from V and 5 bases from J, the junction contained 7 bases not matched to a gene. CDR1 is LNHDA and CDR2 is SQIVND in the germline V gene (reference sequence). The CDR3 runs 15 residues. The CDR3 region is CASKLAGASNNEQFF. CDR3 DNA sequence: TGTGCCAGTAAACTAGCGGGAGCTTCCAACAATGAGCAGTTCTTC.

The J gene is TRBJ2-2, the V gene TRBV15; 10 positions match TRBD1. V gave up 1 base and J gave up 4 bases; unmatched junction bases: 3. The CDR3 length is 16 residues. The germline gives CDR1 LNHNV, CDR2 YYDKDF (reference sequence). The CDR3 spells CATSRGTGGGTGELFF. The CDR3, as DNA: TGTGCCACCAGCAGAGGGACAGGGGGAGGCACCGGGGAGCTGTTTTTT.

V is TRBV25-1 and J is TRBJ1-4, with a possible D match to TRBD1 (5 bases). V was trimmed by 6 bases and J by 4 bases, leaving 9 bases between them. The CDR3 extends over 13 amino acids. Looked up from germline, CDR1 is MGHDK and CDR2 is SYGVNS. CDR3 region: CASRDRYNEKLFF. CDR3 bases: TGTGCCAGCAGAGACAGATATAATGAAAAACTGTTTTTT. The full variable domain, in which reference TRBV25-1 and TRBJ1-4 provide the parts outside the CDR3, is EADIYQTPRYLVIGTGKKITLECSQTMGHDKMYWYQQDPGMELHLIHYSYGVNSTEKGDLSSESTVSRIRTEHFPLTLESARPSHTSQYLCASRDRYNEKLFFGSGTQLSVL.

CDR3 sequence reads: CASRDRGYSNQPQHF. As DNA, the CDR3 is TGTGCCAGCAGGGACAGGGGTTATAGCAATCAGCCCCAGCATTTT. The V gene is TRBV2, the J gene TRBJ1-5; 9 bases agree with TRBD1. CDR1 SNHLY and CDR2 FYNNEI come from the germline V gene. The CDR3 sequence is 15 residues long. Trimming at V came to 6 bases and at J to 0 bases, leaving 3 bases not matched to a gene.

The gene calls are TRBV28 and TRBJ2-1, with TRBD2 identical over 13 bases. The CDR3 is 15 amino acids. V lost 8 bases and J lost 9; bases outside the gene matches: 10. Germline CDR1 reads MDHEN; CDR2 reads SYDVKM. The CDR3 bases are TGTGCCAGCTCTAAGACTAGCGGGAGGCCCCTTGAGCAGTTCTTC. It translates to CASSKTSGRPLEQFF.

The chain links TRBV7-6 to TRBJ2-6; D not certain. The CDR3 spans 16 residues. Between the trimmed V and J ends, which lost 1 base and 3 bases, there was a span of 10 bases. Germline V lookup: CDR1 SGHVS, CDR2 FNYEAQ. CDR3 coding DNA: TGTGCCAGCAGCTTAGGCCTCACAGTTGGGGCCAACGTCCTGACTTTC. Translated: CASSLGLTVGANVLTF.

The chain combines TRBV5-6 with TRBJ1-1, with a tentative D call TRBD1 (6 bases). Germline V CDR1 and CDR2: SGHDT, YYEEEE. The CDR3 sequence is 14 residues long. V lost 1 base, J lost 5 bases, and 12 bases lay in between. In nucleotides, the CDR3 is TGTGCCAGCAGCTTGCTGCAGGGGAGAACTGAAGCTTTCTTT. The encoded protein is CASSLLQGRTEAFF.